Presented here are 27 T cell receptor beta chains from one specimen sequenced in a study of T-cell memory formation after mild COVID-19. From the 5' RACE reads, TCRdb called clonotypes with MiXCR, one entry per CDR3 protein. The sample lists roughly 190,000 distinct CDR3 sequences; 25% to 35% were seen once. The sequencing input was PBMCs or a T cell subset sorted from them (not recorded which). These receptors originate from an adult woman who had mild COVID-19 (a few samples of this study predate the infection). Cell type and time point are not known.

The rearrangement uses TRBV3-1 and TRBJ1-1; D unclear. V was cut by 1 base and J by 10 bases, with 10 bases left in between. The germline V gene encodes CDR1 LGHDT and CDR2 YNNKEL (reference sequence). The CDR3 contains 12 residues. CDR3 DNA: TGTGCCAGCAGCCAAGCGGGGAGTGGAGCTTTCTTT. It translates to CASSQAGSGAFF.

This clonotype has more than one count but fewer than ten. This chain connects TRBV15 to TRBJ2-4; D is undetermined. The CDR3 spans 11 residues. The germline V gene encodes CDR1 LNHNV and CDR2 YYDKDF (reference sequence). Trimming removed 6 bases at V and 9 bases at J, with 9 bases between. CDR3 region: CATRRGSIQYF. In nucleotides, the CDR3 is TGTGCCACCAGACGTGGTAGCATTCAGTACTTC.

This clonotype was counted a few times. J is TRBJ2-7 and V is TRBV20-1; no firm D call. V lost 5 bases, J lost 0 bases, and 11 bases lay in between. This CDR3 has 13 amino acids. Germline CDR1 is DFQATT and CDR2 is SNEGSKA (reference sequence). In DNA form, the CDR3 reads TGCAGTGCTGACGGAAGAAGCTCCTACGAGCAGTACTTC. This sequence encodes CSADGRSSYEQYF.

The chain carries TRBV5-1 and TRBJ2-7; 9 nucleotides match TRBD1. This CDR3 contains 14 residues. The germline V gene encodes CDR1 SGHRS and CDR2 YFSETQ. With V trimmed by 6 bases and J by 4 bases, 8 bases remained unmatched. The CDR3 region has the DNA TGCGCCAGCACCCCCGGGACAGGGTTATACGAGCAGTACTTC. Translated, it gives CASTPGTGLYEQYF.

This clonotype was detected ten times or more. The chain is built from TRBV18 and TRBJ2-6; TRBD1 matches 8 bases. V lost 2 bases and J lost 1; bases outside the gene matches: 7. CDR1 KGHSH and CDR2 LQKENI come from the germline V gene. CDR3 length: 18 residues. Here the CDR3 DNA reads TGTGCCAGCTCACCAAGGACAGGGTCCTTATCTGGGGCCAACGTCCTGACTTTC. Protein sequence: CASSPRTGSLSGANVLTF.

This chain connects TRBV6-5 to TRBJ1-2; perhaps TRBD1 as D (5 bases). The CDR3 extends over 14 amino acids. Germline assignment: CDR1 MNHEY and CDR2 SVGAGI. V lost 0 bases and J lost 4, with 9 bases in between. CDR3 protein: CASSYSAGGYGYTF. In nucleotides, the CDR3 is TGTGCCAGCAGTTACTCGGCCGGGGGCTATGGCTACACCTTC.

J is TRBJ2-3 and V is TRBV2; 9 positions match TRBD2. The CDR3 extends over 16 amino acids. Germline V gene sequence: CDR1 SNHLY, CDR2 FYNNEI. With 6 bases clipped from V and 5 bases from J, the junction kept 12 bases outside the gene matches. The CDR3 nucleotides are TGTGCCAGCAGCGACGTTAGCGGGAGAGGGGGAGATACGCAGTATTTT. Translated, it gives CASSDVSGRGGDTQYF.

The chain carries TRBV12-3 or TRBV12-4 and TRBJ1-5; D call uncertain. V was pared by 4 bases and J by 0 bases, with 7 bases between. CDR3 length equals 14 residues. The CDR3 sequence: CASSSVYSNQPQHF. Written as DNA, the CDR3 is TGTGCCAGCAGTTCTGTCTATAGCAATCAGCCCCAGCATTTT.

This clonotype was counted only a few times. The V call is TRBV29-1, the J call TRBJ2-7; a weak D match, TRBD2 (6 bases). This CDR3 has 12 residues. V gave up 7 bases and J gave up 1 base, with 11 bases separating them. Germline values: CDR1 SQVTM, CDR2 ANQGSEA. CDR3 protein: CSGRVDSYEQYF. The CDR3 DNA reads TGCAGCGGGAGGGTAGATTCCTACGAGCAGTACTTC.

This clonotype was counted only a few times. The chain uses TRBV12-3 or TRBV12-4 and TRBJ1-2; TRBD1 is a possible D gene (6 bases). V gave up 3 bases and J gave up 9 bases, with 17 bases separating them. The CDR3 has 14 residues. The CDR3 here is CASSFRDTPLRYTF. The CDR3 DNA is TGTGCCAGCAGTTTTCGGGACACACCACTTCGCTACACCTTC.

This sequence joins TRBV19 and TRBJ1-2; 7 positions match TRBD1. V trimming: 7 bases; J trimming: 8 bases; junction bases outside the gene matches: 16. This CDR3 comprises 15 residues. Germline V gene data show CDR1 as LNHDA and CDR2 as SQIVND (reference sequence). The chain's CDR3 is CASNPGGKREDGYTF. The CDR3 coding sequence is TGTGCCAGTAACCCAGGGGGGAAGAGGGAAGACGGCTACACCTTC.

The chain uses TRBV15 and TRBJ2-1, with 8 bases that match TRBD1. This CDR3 spans 15 amino acids. Germline-derived CDR1 and CDR2 are LNHNV and YYDKDF (reference sequence). The V and J ends lost 3 bases and 8 bases, in that order; junction bases with no gene match: 9. CDR3 in DNA: TGTGCCACCAGCAGCCGAGACAGGGGCTTCGATGAGCAGTTCTTC. This sequence encodes CATSSRDRGFDEQFF. The full variable domain, completed using reference TRBV15 and TRBJ2-1, is DAMVIQNPRYQVTQFGKPVTLSCSQTLNHNVMYWYQQKSSQAPKLLFHYYDKDFNNEADTPDNFQSRRPNTSFCFLDIRSPGLGDTAMYLCATSSRDRGFDEQFFGPGTRLTVL.

This clonotype was observed a handful of times. V gene TRBV12-3 or TRBV12-4 combines with J gene TRBJ2-2, with 8 bases aligning to TRBD2. The ends lost 3 bases at V and 4 bases at J; junction bases unmatched: 7. This CDR3 comprises 16 residues. This CDR3 is CASSLRAGGVTGELFF. In nucleotides, the CDR3 is TGTGCCAGCAGTTTGCGGGCGGGGGGAGTCACCGGGGAGCTGTTTTTT.

This clonotype occurred a few times. A read error may produce the germline difference seen at one junction end. This chain uses TRBV7-7 with TRBJ2-7, with D tentatively TRBD1 (6 bases). The CDR3 runs to 15 residues. Germline V gene data show CDR1 as SSHAT and CDR2 as FNYEAQ (reference sequence). This CDR3 is CASSPTGKSSYEQYF. The CDR3 region has the DNA TGTGCTAGCAGCCCAACAGGGAAAAGCTCCTACGAGCAGTACTTC.

This clonotype occurred a few times. This chain connects TRBV14 to TRBJ2-7; the D is unclear. V lost 0 bases and J 4 bases, leaving 7 bases between the germline ends. There are 13 residues in the CDR3. The germline V gene has CDR1 SGHDN and CDR2 FVKESK. In DNA, the CDR3 is TGTGCCAGCAGCCAAGATCGGTATTACGAGCAGTACTTC. Translating gives CASSQDRYYEQYF.

The chain employs TRBV20-1 and TRBJ1-1; 7 bases agree with TRBD1. From germline, CDR1 is DFQATT and CDR2 SNEGSKA (reference sequence). The CDR3 totals 14 residues. With 3 bases clipped from V and 4 bases from J, the junction kept 8 bases outside the gene matches. As DNA, the CDR3 is TGCAGTGCTAGCGAGACAGGGCAGGGCACTGAAGCTTTCTTT. Translating it yields CSASETGQGTEAFF.

This clonotype was observed a few times. The rearrangement joins TRBV5-1 to TRBJ2-3, with D possibly being TRBD2 (6 bases). V lost 3 bases, J lost 2 bases, and 16 bases lay in between. Germline V gene lookup returns CDR1 SGHRS and CDR2 YFSETQ. The CDR3 runs to 16 residues. The CDR3 loop is CASSSTLAYTTDTQYF. For the CDR3, the DNA is TGCGCCAGCAGCTCCACACTAGCCTATACCACAGATACGCAGTATTTT. The whole variable domain, filled in from reference TRBV5-1 and TRBJ2-3, reads KAGVTQTPRYLIKTRGQQVTLSCSPISGHRSVSWYQQTPGQGLQFLFEYFSETQRNKGNFPGRFSGRQFSNSRSEMNVSTLELGDSALYLCASSSTLAYTTDTQYFGPGTRLTVL.

This clonotype turned up a few times. V usage is TRBV6-8 and J usage is TRBJ2-3; D possibly uses TRBD1 or TRBD2 (5 bases each). This CDR3 is 13 amino acids long. V was cut by 7 bases and J by 8 bases, with 16 bases left in between. The V gene's germline CDR1 is MNHGY and CDR2 SAAAGT. CDR3 nucleotides: TGTGCCAGCACCCTAACCGTGGGGGTTACGCAGTATTTT. Protein product: CASTLTVGVTQYF.

This clonotype was seen many times. The junction departs from the called germline gene at one end, perhaps through a read error. The genes are TRBV7-7 and TRBJ2-5; maybe TRBD1 (6 bases). The germline CDR1 and CDR2 sequences are SSHAT and FNYEAQ (reference sequence). The CDR3 totals 13 residues. This CDR3 reads CASSLDSQETQYF. The DNA for the CDR3 is TGTGCTAGCAGCTTGGACAGTCAAGAGACCCAGTACTTC. Based on the CDR3 plus reference TRBV7-7 and TRBJ2-5, the full variable domain is GAGVSQSPRYKVTKRGQDVTLRCDPISSHATLYWYQQALGQGPEFLTYFNYEAQPDKSGLPSDRFSAERPEGSISTLTIQRTEQRDSAMYRCASSLDSQETQYFGPGTRLLVL.

This clonotype has only a few counts. This chain links TRBV20-1 with TRBJ2-7; maybe TRBD1 (6 bases). Germline assignment: CDR1 DFQATT and CDR2 SNEGSKA (reference sequence). The CDR3 consists of 13 residues. V dropped 0 bases and J dropped 4 bases, with 10 bases sitting between them. The CDR3 region has the DNA TGCAGTGCTAGAGATGACAGGCTATACGAGCAGTACTTC. Protein sequence: CSARDDRLYEQYF.

In nucleotides, the CDR3 is TGTGCCACCAGCACCCGTAATGAGCAGTTCTTC. This codes for CATSTRNEQFF. V usage is TRBV15 and J usage is TRBJ2-1; no clear D gene. V was shortened by 4 bases and J by 7 bases, with 5 bases between the two germline ends. Germline assignment: CDR1 LNHNV and CDR2 YYDKDF (reference sequence). This CDR3 comprises 11 residues.

The sample holds a few counts of this clonotype. The V call is TRBV18, the J call TRBJ2-2, with no clear D. V was cut by 8 bases and J by 4 bases, with 8 bases left in between. Germline V gene data show CDR1 as KGHSH and CDR2 as LQKENI. The CDR3 loop spans 12 amino acids. The CDR3 loop is CASPPPTGELFF. The CDR3 nucleotides read TGTGCCAGCCCTCCGCCCACCGGGGAGCTGTTTTTT.

The J gene is TRBJ2-3, the V gene TRBV5-4, with 8 nucleotides matching TRBD1. CDR1 SGHNT and CDR2 YYREEE come from the germline V gene (reference sequence). The CDR3 is 14 residues long. The trim removed 4 bases at V and 3 bases at J, leaving 4 bases unmatched. The DNA for the CDR3 is TGTGCCAGCAGCCCCCGACAGGGGACAGATACGCAGTATTTT. Translating gives CASSPRQGTDTQYF.

J is TRBJ2-1 and V is TRBV6-6; tentative D call: TRBD2 (6 bases). This CDR3 is 20 amino acids long. Germline CDR1 MNHNY, CDR2 SVGAGI (reference sequence). The V end lost 7 bases, the J end lost 8 bases, and 36 bases lay between the germline ends. CDR3 DNA sequence: TGTGCCAGCACCATAAGGGGAGGCCTGGGTGGTGGGCGGTATAGCGATGAGCAGTTCTTC. This codes for CASTIRGGLGGGRYSDEQFF.

J is TRBJ2-3 and V is TRBV7-8; 7 bases fit TRBD2. J was trimmed by 5 bases and V by 0 bases; bases with no gene match: 2. Looked up from germline, CDR1 is SGHVS and CDR2 is FQNEAQ. The CDR3 is made up of 14 amino acids. The CDR3 DNA sequence: TGTGCCAGCAGCTTAGCGGGGACTAAAGATACGCAGTATTTT. Translating it yields CASSLAGTKDTQYF. Full variable domain (missing parts from reference TRBV7-8 and TRBJ2-3): GAGVSQSPRYKVAKRGQDVALRCDPISGHVSLFWYQQALGQGPEFLTYFQNEAQLDKSGLPSDRFFAERPEGSVSTLKIQRTQQEDSAVYLCASSLAGTKDTQYFGPGTRLTVL.

The V call is TRBV6-6, the J call TRBJ2-6; 9 bases line up with TRBD1. This CDR3 contains 19 residues. With 4 bases clipped from V and 0 bases from J, the junction kept 10 bases outside the gene matches. The V gene's germline CDR1 is MNHNY and CDR2 SVGAGI (reference sequence). The CDR3 bases are TGTGCCAGCAGTTCTTTAACCGGGACAGGGAGCTCTGGGGCCAACGTCCTGACTTTC. Translated: CASSSLTGTGSSGANVLTF.

This chain connects TRBV9 to TRBJ1-6; no clear D gene. The V gene lost 2 bases and the J gene lost 5 bases, with 8 bases spanning the gap. This CDR3 has 14 residues. Germline-derived CDR1 and CDR2 are SGDLS and YYNGEE. DNA of the CDR3: TGTGCCAGCAGCGTCCGGTCCGATAATTCACCCCTCCACTTT. The encoded protein is CASSVRSDNSPLHF. Variable domain in full (rest from reference TRBV9 and TRBJ1-6): DSGVTQTPKHLITATGQRVTLRCSPRSGDLSVYWYQQSLDQGLQFLIQYYNGEERAKGNILERFSAQQFPDLHSELNLSSLELGDSALYFCASSVRSDNSPLHFGNGTRLTVT.